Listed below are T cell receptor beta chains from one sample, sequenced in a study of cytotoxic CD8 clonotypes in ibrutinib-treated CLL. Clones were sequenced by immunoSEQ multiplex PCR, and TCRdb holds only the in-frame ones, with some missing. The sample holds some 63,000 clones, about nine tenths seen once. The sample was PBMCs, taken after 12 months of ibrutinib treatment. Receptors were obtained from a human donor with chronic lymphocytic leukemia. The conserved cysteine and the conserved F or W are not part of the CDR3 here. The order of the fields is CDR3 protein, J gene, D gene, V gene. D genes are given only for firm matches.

cdr3_aa: ASSPGSNEQF
j_call: TRBJ2-1
d_call: .
v_call: TRBV7-3

cdr3_aa: ASSLGQLAGYNEQF
j_call: TRBJ2-1
d_call: TRBD2
v_call: TRBV27

cdr3_aa: ASRSGNTEAF
j_call: TRBJ1-1
d_call: .
v_call: TRBV6-4

cdr3_aa: ASSWTGQETQY
j_call: TRBJ2-5
d_call: .
v_call: TRBV7-6

cdr3_aa: ASSLQGLTGNQPQH
j_call: TRBJ1-5
d_call: .
v_call: TRBV7-4

cdr3_aa: ASSGSNQPQH
j_call: TRBJ1-5
d_call: .
v_call: TRBV6-6

cdr3_aa: ASSLDRVPGNTIY
j_call: TRBJ1-3
d_call: TRBD1
v_call: TRBV7-9

cdr3_aa: ASSESLGGRNTYEQY
j_call: TRBJ2-7
d_call: TRBD2
v_call: TRBV10-2

cdr3_aa: ASSVGKGTGKTYEQY
j_call: TRBJ2-7
d_call: TRBD1
v_call: TRBV9

cdr3_aa: ASSGTRTASLSGANVLT
j_call: TRBJ2-6
d_call: .
v_call: TRBV11-2